The clone carrying this T cell receptor (beta chain) was detected only a few times. Its target is unknown. Overall study findings and caveats: Tumor Treg TCRs overlapped most with tumor naive CD4+ cells.

Constant-region reverse primers amplified full-length variable regions, followed by semi-nested Nested Universal Primer A PCR. TCRdb fed the 5' RACE reads into MiXCR, producing one record per CDR3 protein. The sample shows more than 40,000 distinct CDR3 sequences, less than 30% of them seen only once. Germline CDR1 is DFQATT and CDR2 is SNEGSKA (reference sequence). The CDR3 has 15 residues. The V and J ends lost 3 bases and 6 bases respectively, with 18 bases between them. V usage is TRBV20-1 and J usage is TRBJ1-5, with D tentatively TRBD1 (6 bases). Material for sequencing was memory CD4+ T cells sorted from a lymph node. Subset indicated: memory CD4+ T cells, CD4+CD45RO+CD25-. This receptor was identified in a female donor with breast cancer. CDR3 amino acids: CSARAGTQSLQPQHF. The CDR3 DNA is TGCAGTGCTAGGGCCGGGACACAGTCACTTCAGCCCCAGCATTTT.